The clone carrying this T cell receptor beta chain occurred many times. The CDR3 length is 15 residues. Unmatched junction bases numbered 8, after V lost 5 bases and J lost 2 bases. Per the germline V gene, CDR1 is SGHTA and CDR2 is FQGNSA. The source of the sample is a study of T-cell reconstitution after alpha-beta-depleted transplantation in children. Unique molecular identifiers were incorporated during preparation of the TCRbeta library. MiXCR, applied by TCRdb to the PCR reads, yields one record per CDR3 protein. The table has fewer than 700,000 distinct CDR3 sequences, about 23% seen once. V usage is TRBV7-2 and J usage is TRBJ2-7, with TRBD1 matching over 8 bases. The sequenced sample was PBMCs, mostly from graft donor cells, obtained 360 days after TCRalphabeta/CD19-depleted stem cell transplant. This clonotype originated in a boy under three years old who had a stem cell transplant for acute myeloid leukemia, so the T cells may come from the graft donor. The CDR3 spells CASSITTGVAYEQYF. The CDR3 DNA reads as TGTGCCAGCAGCATAACGACAGGGGTGGCCTACGAGCAGTACTTC. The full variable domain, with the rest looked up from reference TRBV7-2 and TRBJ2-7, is GAGVSQSPSNKVTEKGKDVELRCDPISGHTALYWYRQSLGQGLEFLIYFQGNSAPDKSGLPSDRFSAERTGGSVSTLTIQRTQQEDSAVYLCASSITTGVAYEQYFGPGTRLTVT.